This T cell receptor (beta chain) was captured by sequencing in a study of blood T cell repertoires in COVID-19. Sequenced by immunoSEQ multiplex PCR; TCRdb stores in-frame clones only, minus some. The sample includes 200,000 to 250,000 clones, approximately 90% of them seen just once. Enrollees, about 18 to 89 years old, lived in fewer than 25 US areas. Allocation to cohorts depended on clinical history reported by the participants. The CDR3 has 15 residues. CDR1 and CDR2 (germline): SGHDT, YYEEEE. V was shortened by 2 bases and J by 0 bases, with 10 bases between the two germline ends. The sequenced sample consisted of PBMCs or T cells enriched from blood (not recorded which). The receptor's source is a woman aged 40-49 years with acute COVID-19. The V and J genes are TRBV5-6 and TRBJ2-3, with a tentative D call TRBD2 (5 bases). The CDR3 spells CASSFVRASTDTQYF. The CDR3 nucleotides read TGTGCCAGCAGCTTTGTGAGGGCTAGCACAGATACGCAGTATTTT.